The rows below give T cell receptor beta chains drawn from one sample of a study of shared clonotypes between healthy human individuals. Assay: immunoSEQ multiplex PCR; the TCRdb copy retains only in-frame clones and omits some. Found here are some 2,500,000 clones, 80% to 95% of them singletons; the top ten hold approximately 0.37%. The sample taken for sequencing was naive CD4+ T cells from PBMCs. The receptor set was obtained from a man younger than 35 in good health. Some clones in this sample may be carry-over from other donors' samples. CDR3s include the opening cysteine and the closing phenylalanine or tryptophan. D genes are given only for firm matches. The listing skips clone size in some rows; elsewhere it reads once, few, many or a size class.

clone_size j_call d_call v_call cdr3_aa cdr3_nt
- TRBJ2-2 TRBD2 TRBV5-1 CASSLLAGGNTGELFF TGCGCCAGCAGCCTGTTAGCGGGAGGTAACACCGGGGAGCTGTTTTTT
- TRBJ2-6 - TRBV19 CASSILPQSGANVLTF TGTGCCAGTAGTATTCTTCCCCAGTCTGGGGCCAACGTCCTGACTTTC
- TRBJ2-7 TRBD1 TRBV2 CASSGQGATEQYF TGTGCCAGCAGTGGACAGGGGGCGACCGAGCAGTACTTC
- TRBJ1-3 - TRBV6-5 CASSYSGRGEVPIYF TGTGCCAGCAGTTACTCCGGGCGAGGGGAGGTACCCATATATTTT
- TRBJ2-7 - TRBV5-1 CASSLATGWRWGQYF TGCGCCAGCAGCTTGGCGACAGGCTGGCGCTGGGGGCAGTACTTC
- TRBJ2-3 - TRBV18 CASSPLQASTDTQYF TGTGCCAGCTCACCGCTGCAGGCCAGCACAGATACGCAGTATTTT
- TRBJ2-3 - TRBV5-8 CASSWEQGRASTDTQYF TGTGCCAGCAGCTGGGAACAGGGCCGAGCTAGCACAGATACGCAGTATTTT
- TRBJ2-2 TRBD2 TRBV9 CASSLAILAGAGELFF TGTGCCAGCTCCCTAGCAATACTAGCGGGAGCAGGGGAGCTGTTTTTT
- TRBJ1-2 - TRBV29-1 CSARANYYGYTF TGCAGCGCCCGGGCCAATTATTATGGCTACACCTTC
once TRBJ2-7 - TRBV28 CASRQGRHTYEQYF TGTGCCAGCAGACAGGGCAGACACACCTACGAGCAGTACTTC
- TRBJ2-3 - TRBV7-8 CASSLEQVGAQYF TGTGCCAGCAGCTTAGAACAGGTTGGCGCGCAGTATTTT
- TRBJ2-7 TRBD1 TRBV18 CASSPRTGGYEQYF TGTGCCAGCTCACCACGGACAGGGGGCTACGAGCAGTACTTC
- TRBJ2-1 - TRBV27 CASSSTTRFGEQFF TGTGCCAGCAGTTCGACGACTAGATTTGGTGAGCAGTTCTTC
- TRBJ1-1 - TRBV6-1 CASRTGTAGTEAFF TGTGCCAGCAGGACCGGGACGGCGGGCACTGAAGCTTTCTTT
- TRBJ2-1 TRBD2 TRBV5-1 CASSLDPPGTSGRIEQFF TGCGCCAGCAGCTTGGACCCCCCGGGGACTAGCGGGAGAATTGAGCAGTTCTTC
- TRBJ2-7 - TRBV21-1 CASSLRTSGRRRSYEQYF TGTGCCAGCAGCTTACGGACTAGCGGGAGAAGAAGGTCCTACGAGCAGTACTTC
- TRBJ2-1 - TRBV5-6 CASSLTQGSEQFF TGTGCCAGCAGCTTGACGCAGGGTAGTGAGCAGTTCTTC
- TRBJ2-7 TRBD2 TRBV19 CASSKVAGRQYEQYF TGTGCCAGTAGTAAAGTAGCGGGACGGCAGTACGAGCAGTACTTC
- TRBJ1-5 - TRBV2 CASSGWGGFNQPQHF TGTGCCAGCAGTGGCTGGGGGGGTTTCAATCAGCCCCAGCATTTT
- TRBJ2-2 TRBD1 TRBV10-3 CATRTGESGELFF TGTGCCACTCGGACAGGGGAGAGCGGGGAGCTGTTTTTT
- TRBJ1-5 - TRBV12-2 CASRLGFGGSNQPQHF TGTGCAAGTCGCTTAGGGTTCGGAGGCAGCAATCAGCCCCAGCATTTT
- TRBJ1-1 TRBD1 TRBV5-6 CASSLASKGADTEAFF TGTGCCAGCAGCTTGGCCAGTAAGGGGGCGGACACTGAAGCTTTCTTT
- TRBJ1-1 - TRBV11-2 CASSLAVRNTEAFF TGTGCCAGCAGCTTAGCGGTGAGGAACACTGAAGCTTTCTTT
- TRBJ2-2 - TRBV7-8 CASSLVGRANTGELFF TGTGCCAGCAGCTTGGTTGGCAGGGCGAACACCGGGGAGCTGTTTTTT
- TRBJ1-1 - TRBV27 CASSLLAGDTEAFF TGTGCCAGCAGTTTATTAGCAGGGGACACTGAAGCTTTCTTT
- TRBJ2-2 - TRBV2 CASGNGELFF TGTGCCAGCGGGAACGGGGAGCTGTTTTTT
- TRBJ2-5 - TRBV2 CASSGQTQETQYF TGTGCCAGCAGTGGACAGACCCAAGAGACCCAGTACTTC
- TRBJ1-1 - TRBV28 CASSYVGVEAFF TGTGCCAGCAGTTACGTGGGAGTTGAAGCTTTCTTT
- TRBJ2-5 - TRBV5-4 CASSLMEGQETQYF TGTGCCAGCAGCCTTATGGAGGGGCAAGAGACCCAGTACTTC
- TRBJ2-3 - TRBV7-3 CASSSGQSTDTQYF TGTGCCAGCAGCAGTGGACAGAGCACAGATACGCAGTATTTT
- TRBJ1-3 - TRBV6-1 CASPKDSGNTIYF TGTGCCAGCCCCAAGGATTCTGGAAACACCATATATTTT
- TRBJ1-1 - TRBV19 CASSRNPRQPNTEAFF TGTGCCAGTAGCCGTAACCCCCGGCAGCCAAACACTGAAGCTTTCTTT
- TRBJ1-2 - TRBV5-6 CASSLGGGRHGYTF TGTGCCAGCAGCTTGGGTGGAGGGCGCCATGGCTACACCTTC
- TRBJ1-1 - TRBV19 CASSMGYRTEAFF TGTGCCAGTAGTATGGGGTATCGGACTGAAGCTTTCTTT
- TRBJ2-3 - TRBV4-3 CASSQVSRPQRADTQYF TGCGCCAGCAGCCAAGTTTCTCGGCCCCAGCGAGCAGATACGCAGTATTTT
- TRBJ2-3 - TRBV9 CASSAPGDTQYF TGTGCCAGCAGCGCCCCAGGGGATACGCAGTATTTT
- TRBJ1-3 - TRBV5-1 CASSFASSGNTIYF TGCGCCAGCAGCTTCGCCAGCTCTGGAAACACCATATATTTT
- TRBJ1-2 - TRBV30 CAWSRLGPSNYGYTF TGTGCCTGGAGTCGTCTTGGACCGAGTAACTATGGCTACACCTTC
- TRBJ1-2 TRBD1 TRBV18 CASSPVPTGNGYTF TGTGCCAGCTCACCAGTCCCGACAGGGAACGGCTACACCTTC
few TRBJ1-4 - TRBV29-1 CSVATGDEKLFF TGCAGCGTCGCCACGGGCGATGAAAAACTGTTTTTT
- TRBJ2-1 - TRBV30 CAWTQNSYNEQFF TGTGCCTGGACACAGAACTCCTACAATGAGCAGTTCTTC
- TRBJ1-2 - TRBV18 CASSPTSTAFNYGYTF TGTGCCAGCTCACCAACTTCGACAGCGTTTAACTATGGCTACACCTTC
- TRBJ2-7 - TRBV28 CASSFPGEQYF TGTGCCAGCAGTTTCCCCGGAGAGCAGTACTTC
- TRBJ2-1 TRBD1 TRBV6-5 CASSYRDRGPYNEQFF TGTGCCAGCAGTTATCGGGACAGGGGGCCCTACAATGAGCAGTTCTTC
few TRBJ2-1 TRBD2 TRBV2 CASSTGTSYNEQFF TGTGCCAGCAGCACCGGGACTAGTTACAATGAGCAGTTCTTC
- TRBJ1-2 - TRBV19 CASSSTGTLNYGYTF TGTGCCAGTAGTAGCACCGGGACACTTAACTATGGCTACACCTTC
- TRBJ2-1 - TRBV28 CASRSGHFPYNEQFF TGTGCCAGCAGGAGCGGGCATTTCCCTTACAATGAGCAGTTCTTC
- TRBJ2-1 TRBD1 TRBV29-1 CSVTRQGNFLEQFF TGCAGCGTTACCCGACAGGGTAATTTTTTGGAGCAGTTCTTC
- TRBJ2-1 - TRBV7-2 CASSLLATVSNEQFF TGTGCCAGCAGCTTACTCGCGACAGTCAGCAATGAGCAGTTCTTC
- TRBJ1-3 - TRBV19 CASSWGSLNTIYF TGTGCCAGTAGCTGGGGATCACTGAACACCATATATTTT
- TRBJ2-2 - TRBV19 CASSRREVKAGELFF TGTGCCAGTAGTAGGAGGGAGGTTAAAGCCGGGGAGCTGTTTTTT
- TRBJ2-5 TRBD2 TRBV7-2 CASSPRPWRESETQYF TGTGCCAGCAGCCCCCGACCATGGCGGGAGTCGGAGACCCAGTACTTC
- TRBJ2-1 - TRBV25-1 CASSEGRDYNEQFF TGTGCCAGCAGTGAAGGACGGGACTACAATGAGCAGTTCTTC
- TRBJ2-7 TRBD1 TRBV25-1 CASSPGTGTYEQYF TGTGCCAGCAGCCCCGGGACAGGGACCTACGAGCAGTACTTC
few TRBJ2-7 - TRBV30 CAWSVSVYEQYF TGTGCCTGGAGTGTATCGGTCTACGAGCAGTACTTC
- TRBJ2-3 - TRBV4-1 CASSQDLGAIRDTQYF TGCGCCAGCAGCCAAGACCTCGGGGCTATAAGGGATACGCAGTATTTT
once TRBJ1-5 - TRBV5-1 CASSSGLSNQPQHF TGCGCCAGCAGCTCGGGATTAAGCAATCAGCCCCAGCATTTT
- TRBJ2-2 - TRBV13 CASSFREGAAPNTGELFF TGTGCCAGCAGCTTTAGGGAGGGGGCGGCCCCGAACACCGGGGAGCTGTTTTTT
- TRBJ2-1 TRBD2 TRBV2 CASTGLAAYNEQFF TGTGCCAGCACGGGACTAGCGGCGTACAATGAGCAGTTCTTC
- TRBJ1-4 - TRBV27 CASSLGGGRGNEKLFF TGTGCCAGCAGTTTGGGCGGAGGGCGTGGTAATGAAAAACTGTTTTTT